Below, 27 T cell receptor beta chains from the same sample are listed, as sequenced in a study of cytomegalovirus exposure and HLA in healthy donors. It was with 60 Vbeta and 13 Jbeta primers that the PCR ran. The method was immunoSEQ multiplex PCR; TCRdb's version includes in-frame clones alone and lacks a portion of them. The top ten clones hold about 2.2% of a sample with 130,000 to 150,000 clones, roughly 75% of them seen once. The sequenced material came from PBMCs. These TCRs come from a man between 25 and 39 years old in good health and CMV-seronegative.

The CDR3 here is CASRATGSPYEQYF. The CDR3 region has the DNA TGTGCCAGCCGTGCCACAGGGTCCCCCTACGAGCAGTACTTC. The gene calls are TRBV28 and TRBJ2-7, with a weak D call TRBD1 (6 bases). Trimming shortened V by 8 bases and J by 2 bases, and 16 bases separated the two germline ends. Per germline, CDR1 MDHEN and CDR2 SYDVKM. This CDR3 spans 14 amino acids.

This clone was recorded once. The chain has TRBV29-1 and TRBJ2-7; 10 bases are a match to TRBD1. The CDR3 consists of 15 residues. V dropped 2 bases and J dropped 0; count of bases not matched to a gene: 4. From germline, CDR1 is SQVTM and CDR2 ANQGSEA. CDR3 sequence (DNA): TGCAGCGTTGAAATGGACAGGGGGAACTCCTACGAGCAGTACTTC. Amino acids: CSVEMDRGNSYEQYF.

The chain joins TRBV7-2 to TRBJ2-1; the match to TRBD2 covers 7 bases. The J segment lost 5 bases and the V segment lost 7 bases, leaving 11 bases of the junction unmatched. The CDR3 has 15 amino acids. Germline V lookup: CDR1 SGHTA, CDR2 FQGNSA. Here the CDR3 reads CASNYPGGRHNEQFF. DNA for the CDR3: TGTGCCAGCAATTATCCGGGAGGACGCCACAATGAGCAGTTCTTC.

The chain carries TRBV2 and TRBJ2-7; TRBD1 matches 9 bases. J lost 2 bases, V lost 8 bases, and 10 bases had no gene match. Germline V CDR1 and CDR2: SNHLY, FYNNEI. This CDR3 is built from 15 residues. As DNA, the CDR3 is TGTGCCAGCCAGATAAACAGGGGGCTAACCTACGAGCAGTACTTC. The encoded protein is CASQINRGLTYEQYF.

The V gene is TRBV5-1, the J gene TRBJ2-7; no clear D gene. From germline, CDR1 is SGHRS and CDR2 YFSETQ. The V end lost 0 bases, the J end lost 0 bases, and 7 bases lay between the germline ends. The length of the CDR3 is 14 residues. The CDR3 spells CASSLEPTSYEQYF. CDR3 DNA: TGCGCCAGCAGCTTGGAGCCTACCTCCTACGAGCAGTACTTC.

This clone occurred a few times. The CDR3 loop is CASSLGAGGDTEAFF. Written as DNA, the CDR3 is TGCGCCAGCAGCCTTGGCGCGGGGGGCGACACTGAAGCTTTCTTT. The chain employs TRBV5-1 and TRBJ1-1; a possible D gene is TRBD1 (6 bases). The CDR3 consists of 15 residues. Trimming pared 4 bases from V and 3 bases from J, leaving 16 bases between. CDR1 is SGHRS and CDR2 is YFSETQ in the germline V gene. The full variable domain, its missing parts supplied by reference TRBV5-1 and TRBJ1-1, is KAGVTQTPRYLIKTRGQQVTLSCSPISGHRSVSWYQQTPGQGLQFLFEYFSETQRNKGNFPGRFSGRQFSNSRSEMNVSTLELGDSALYLCASSLGAGGDTEAFFGQGTRLTVV.

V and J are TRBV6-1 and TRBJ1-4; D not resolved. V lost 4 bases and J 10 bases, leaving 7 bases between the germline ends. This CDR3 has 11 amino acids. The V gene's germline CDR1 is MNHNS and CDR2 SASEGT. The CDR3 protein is CASSGRGKLFF. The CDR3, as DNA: TGTGCCAGCAGTGGAAGAGGAAAACTGTTTTTT.

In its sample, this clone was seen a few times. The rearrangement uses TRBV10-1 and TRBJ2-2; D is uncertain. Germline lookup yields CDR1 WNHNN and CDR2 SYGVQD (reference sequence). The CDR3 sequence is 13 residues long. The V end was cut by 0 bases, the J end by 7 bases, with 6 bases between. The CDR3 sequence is CASSESRLGELFF. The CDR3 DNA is TGCGCCAGCAGTGAGTCGAGACTCGGGGAGCTGTTTTTT.

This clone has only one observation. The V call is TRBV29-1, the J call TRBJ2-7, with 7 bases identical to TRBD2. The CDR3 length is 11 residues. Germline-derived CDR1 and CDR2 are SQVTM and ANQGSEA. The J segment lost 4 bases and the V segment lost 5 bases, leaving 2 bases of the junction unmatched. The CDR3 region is CSVWEGYEQYF. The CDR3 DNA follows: TGCAGCGTTTGGGAGGGGTACGAGCAGTACTTC.

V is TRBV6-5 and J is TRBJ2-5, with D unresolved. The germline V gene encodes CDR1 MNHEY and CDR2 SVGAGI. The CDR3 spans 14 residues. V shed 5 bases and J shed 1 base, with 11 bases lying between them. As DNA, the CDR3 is TGTGCCAGCAGTGAAATGTCCAGCCAAGAGACCCAGTACTTC. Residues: CASSEMSSQETQYF.

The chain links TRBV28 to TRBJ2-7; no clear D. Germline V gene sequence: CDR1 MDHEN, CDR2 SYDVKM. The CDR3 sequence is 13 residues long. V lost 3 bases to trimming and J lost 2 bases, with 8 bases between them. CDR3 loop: CASSLENPYEQYF. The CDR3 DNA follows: TGTGCCAGCAGTTTGGAGAATCCCTACGAGCAGTACTTC.

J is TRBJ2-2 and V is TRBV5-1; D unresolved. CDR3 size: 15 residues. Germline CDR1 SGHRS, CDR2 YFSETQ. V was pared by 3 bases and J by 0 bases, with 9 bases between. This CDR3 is CASSWADANTGELFF. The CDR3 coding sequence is TGCGCCAGCAGCTGGGCCGATGCGAACACCGGGGAGCTGTTTTTT. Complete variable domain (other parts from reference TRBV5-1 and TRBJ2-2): KAGVTQTPRYLIKTRGQQVTLSCSPISGHRSVSWYQQTPGQGLQFLFEYFSETQRNKGNFPGRFSGRQFSNSRSEMNVSTLELGDSALYLCASSWADANTGELFFGEGSRLTVL.

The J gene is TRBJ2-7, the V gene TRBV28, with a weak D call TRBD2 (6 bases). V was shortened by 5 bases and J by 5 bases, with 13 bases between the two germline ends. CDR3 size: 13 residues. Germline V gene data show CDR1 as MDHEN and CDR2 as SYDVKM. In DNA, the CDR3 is TGTGCCAGCAGTACTAGCAGTTCCCACGAGCAGTACTTC. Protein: CASSTSSSHEQYF.

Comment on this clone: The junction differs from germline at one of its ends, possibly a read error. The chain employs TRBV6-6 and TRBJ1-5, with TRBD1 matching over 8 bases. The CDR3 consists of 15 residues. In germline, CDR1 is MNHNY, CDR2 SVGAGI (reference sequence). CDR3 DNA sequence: TGTGCCAGCAGTTACGGCACAGGGGGAAATCAGCCCCAGAATTTT. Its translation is CASSYGTGGNQPQNF.

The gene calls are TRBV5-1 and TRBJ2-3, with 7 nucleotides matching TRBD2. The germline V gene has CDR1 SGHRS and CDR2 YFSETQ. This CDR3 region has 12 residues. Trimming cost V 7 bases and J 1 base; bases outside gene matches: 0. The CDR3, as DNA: TGCGCCAGCCGGGGGGGCACAGATACGCAGTATTTT. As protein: CASRGGTDTQYF.

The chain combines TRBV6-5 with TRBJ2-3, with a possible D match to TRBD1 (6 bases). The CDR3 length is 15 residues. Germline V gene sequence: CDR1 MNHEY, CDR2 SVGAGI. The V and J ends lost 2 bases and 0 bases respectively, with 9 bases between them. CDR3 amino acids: CASSYTTGSTDTQYF. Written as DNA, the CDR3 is TGTGCCAGCAGTTACACTACAGGGAGCACAGATACGCAGTATTTT.

In nucleotides, the CDR3 is TGTGCCAGCAGTAACCGGGACAGGCCGAACACTGAAGCTTTCTTT. Encoded protein: CASSNRDRPNTEAFF. V usage is TRBV27 and J usage is TRBJ1-1; 8 bases are a match to TRBD1. The ends lost 5 bases at V and 1 base at J; junction bases unmatched: 6. Germline lookup yields CDR1 MNHEY and CDR2 SMNVEV (reference sequence). The CDR3 is 15 residues long.

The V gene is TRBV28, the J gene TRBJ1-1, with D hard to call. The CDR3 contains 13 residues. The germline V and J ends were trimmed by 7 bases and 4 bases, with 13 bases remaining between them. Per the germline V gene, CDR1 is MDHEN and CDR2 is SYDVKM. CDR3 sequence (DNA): TGTGCCAGCACCTTGGTCGCGGGCACTGAAGCTTTCTTT. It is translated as CASTLVAGTEAFF.

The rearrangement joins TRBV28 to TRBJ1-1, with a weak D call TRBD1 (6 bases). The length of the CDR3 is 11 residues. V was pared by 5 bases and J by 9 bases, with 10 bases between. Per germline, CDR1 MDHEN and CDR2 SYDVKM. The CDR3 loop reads CASSTTGQAFF. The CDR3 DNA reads TGTGCCAGCAGTACGACAGGCCAAGCTTTCTTT.

Here the CDR3 DNA reads TGTGCCAGCAGTTTAGGTGGGCGGGTCTATGGCTACACCTTC. This gives the protein CASSLGGRVYGYTF. The V and J genes are TRBV28 and TRBJ1-2; D uncertain. There are 14 residues in the CDR3. Germline values: CDR1 MDHEN, CDR2 SYDVKM. V was cut by 2 bases and J by 4 bases, with 11 bases left in between.

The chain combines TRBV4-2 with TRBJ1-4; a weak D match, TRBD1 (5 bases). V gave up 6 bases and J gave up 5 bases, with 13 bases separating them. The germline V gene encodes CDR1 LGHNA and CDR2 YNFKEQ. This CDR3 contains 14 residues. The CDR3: CASSPLGENEKLFF. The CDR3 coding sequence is TGTGCCAGCAGTCCGCTAGGGGAAAATGAAAAACTGTTTTTT.

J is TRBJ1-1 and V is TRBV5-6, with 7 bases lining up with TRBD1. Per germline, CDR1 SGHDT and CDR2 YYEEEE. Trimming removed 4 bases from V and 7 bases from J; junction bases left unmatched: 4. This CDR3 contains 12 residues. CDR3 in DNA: TGTGCCAGCAGCGGCCGGGACAGTGAAGCTTTCTTT. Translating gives CASSGRDSEAFF. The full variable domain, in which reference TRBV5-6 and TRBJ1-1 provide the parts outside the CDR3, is DAGVTQSPTHLIKTRGQQVTLRCSPKSGHDTVSWYQQALGQGPQFIFQYYEEEERQRGNFPDRFSGHQFPNYSSELNVNALLLGDSALYLCASSGRDSEAFFGQGTRLTVV.

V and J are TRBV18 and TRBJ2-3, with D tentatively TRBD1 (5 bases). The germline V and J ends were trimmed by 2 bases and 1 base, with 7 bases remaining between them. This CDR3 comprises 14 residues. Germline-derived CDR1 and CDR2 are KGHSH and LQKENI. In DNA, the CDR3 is TGTGCCAGCTCACCAGGGGCCCGCACAGATACGCAGTATTTT. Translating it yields CASSPGARTDTQYF.

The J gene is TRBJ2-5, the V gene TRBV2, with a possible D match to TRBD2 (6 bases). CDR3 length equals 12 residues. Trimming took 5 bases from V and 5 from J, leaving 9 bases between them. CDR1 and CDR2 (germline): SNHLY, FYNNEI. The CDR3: CASSPGRETQYF. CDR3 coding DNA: TGTGCCAGCAGTCCAGGGAGGGAGACCCAGTACTTC.

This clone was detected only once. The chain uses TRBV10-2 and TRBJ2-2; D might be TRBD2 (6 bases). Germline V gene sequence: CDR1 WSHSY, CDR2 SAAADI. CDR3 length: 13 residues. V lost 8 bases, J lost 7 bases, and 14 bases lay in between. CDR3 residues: CASLGTLGGELFF. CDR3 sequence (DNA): TGCGCCAGCTTGGGGACTTTGGGCGGGGAGCTGTTTTTT.

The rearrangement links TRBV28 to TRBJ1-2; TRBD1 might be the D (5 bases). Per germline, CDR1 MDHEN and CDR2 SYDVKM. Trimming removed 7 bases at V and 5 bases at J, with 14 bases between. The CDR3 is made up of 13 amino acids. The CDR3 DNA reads TGTGCCAGCACCGCCGACAGCAGATATGGCTACACCTTC. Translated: CASTADSRYGYTF.

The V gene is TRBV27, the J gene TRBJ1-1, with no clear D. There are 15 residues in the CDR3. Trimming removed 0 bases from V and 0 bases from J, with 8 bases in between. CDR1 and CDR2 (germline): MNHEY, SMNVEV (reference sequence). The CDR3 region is CASSLSPQLNTEAFF. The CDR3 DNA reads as TGTGCCAGCAGTTTATCGCCACAGCTGAACACTGAAGCTTTCTTT.